These T cell receptor beta chains were read from a single sample in a study of patients and donors after allogeneic stem cell transplantation. TCRdb used MiXCR to reprocess the RT-PCR reads, holding one entry per CDR3 protein. The sample has about 230,000 distinct CDR3 sequences, roughly 13% seen once. Sequencing input: blood, either unsorted or a sorted T cell fraction (not recorded which). Receptor source: a human donor who was either an allogeneic HSCT recipient or a stem cell or donor lymphocyte infusion donor (not recorded which). It is not recorded whose cells these are; they may come from a transplant donor. CDR3s include the opening cysteine and the closing phenylalanine or tryptophan. D genes are given only for firm matches.

v_gene: TRBV10-3
d_gene: TRBD2
CDR3aa: CAISASGGVADTQYF

v_gene: TRBV7-8
d_gene: .
CDR3aa: CASSLGGESTDTQYF

v_gene: TRBV18
d_gene: TRBD1
CDR3aa: CASSLGSGTGSYEQYF

v_gene: TRBV7-9
d_gene: TRBD1
CDR3aa: CASSLALGTGRTYEQYF

v_gene: TRBV7-9
d_gene: .
CDR3aa: CASSLAGGGTEKLFF

v_gene: TRBV6-1
d_gene: TRBD2
CDR3aa: CASSTSGRSYNEQFF

v_gene: TRBV10-3
d_gene: .
CDR3aa: CAISEAGRHPEQYF

v_gene: TRBV6-4
d_gene: TRBD2
CDR3aa: CASSPSGGSTDTQYF

v_gene: TRBV6-2/TRBV6-3
d_gene: TRBD1
CDR3aa: CASSRGTGLTEAFF

v_gene: TRBV7-9
d_gene: TRBD1
CDR3aa: CASSWDRNHEKLFF

v_gene: TRBV5-1
d_gene: TRBD1
CDR3aa: CASSWNPTGGTQPPHF

v_gene: TRBV29-1
d_gene: .
CDR3aa: CSVRQVLSEKLFF

v_gene: TRBV18
d_gene: TRBD2
CDR3aa: CASSLSRGTSTHEQFF

v_gene: TRBV23-1
d_gene: .
CDR3aa: CASSPSRRGDQPQHF

v_gene: TRBV5-1
d_gene: .
CDR3aa: CASSSGSGVYEQYF

v_gene: TRBV7-9
d_gene: .
CDR3aa: CASSFGGGREQFF

v_gene: TRBV27
d_gene: .
CDR3aa: CASSNRGAGEYQPQHF

v_gene: TRBV6-2/TRBV6-3
d_gene: TRBD2
CDR3aa: CASSGELAGAPYEQYF

v_gene: TRBV6-5
d_gene: .
CDR3aa: CASSYSRGYYEQYF

v_gene: TRBV3-1
d_gene: TRBD2
CDR3aa: CASSQDPRTSVVRFSYNEQFF

v_gene: TRBV20-1
d_gene: .
CDR3aa: CSASPQLGRENEQFF

v_gene: TRBV6-1
d_gene: .
CDR3aa: CASSPTSGHLNQPQHF

v_gene: TRBV6-2/TRBV6-3
d_gene: TRBD1
CDR3aa: CASRQGGSYTF

v_gene: TRBV24-1
d_gene: .
CDR3aa: CATSMASQETQYF

v_gene: TRBV18
d_gene: TRBD2
CDR3aa: CASSPTSGRSGELFF

v_gene: TRBV7-8
d_gene: TRBD2
CDR3aa: CASSLIAGVRSYEQYF

v_gene: TRBV15
d_gene: .
CDR3aa: CATSRDRDRQTQYF

v_gene: TRBV2
d_gene: TRBD2
CDR3aa: CASRGTSGFVETQYF